This TCR beta chain was identified during a study of long-term antiretroviral therapy in people with HIV. The V and J ends lost 1 base and 1 base, in that order; junction bases with no gene match: 3. The CDR3 covers 15 residues. Looked up from germline, CDR1 is SGHTA and CDR2 is FQGNSA. The assay used was immunoSEQ (version v3.0), run at survey level. Sequencing was performed with immunoSEQ multiplex PCR; in TCRdb, only in-frame clones are kept and a portion is missing. The repertoire has under 45,000 clones, 85% to 95% of them found once; the top ten carry 3.5% to 4.5%. The origin of this receptor is a woman aged 45 to 65 with HIV. The V gene is TRBV7-2, the J gene TRBJ2-7; 8 bases match TRBD2. The sequenced sample was unsorted PBMCs, obtained 5.1 years after starting antiretroviral therapy. The CDR3 region is CASSLDSGGSYEQYF. The CDR3 DNA reads TGTGCCAGCAGCTTAGACAGCGGGGGATCCTACGAGCAGTACTTC.